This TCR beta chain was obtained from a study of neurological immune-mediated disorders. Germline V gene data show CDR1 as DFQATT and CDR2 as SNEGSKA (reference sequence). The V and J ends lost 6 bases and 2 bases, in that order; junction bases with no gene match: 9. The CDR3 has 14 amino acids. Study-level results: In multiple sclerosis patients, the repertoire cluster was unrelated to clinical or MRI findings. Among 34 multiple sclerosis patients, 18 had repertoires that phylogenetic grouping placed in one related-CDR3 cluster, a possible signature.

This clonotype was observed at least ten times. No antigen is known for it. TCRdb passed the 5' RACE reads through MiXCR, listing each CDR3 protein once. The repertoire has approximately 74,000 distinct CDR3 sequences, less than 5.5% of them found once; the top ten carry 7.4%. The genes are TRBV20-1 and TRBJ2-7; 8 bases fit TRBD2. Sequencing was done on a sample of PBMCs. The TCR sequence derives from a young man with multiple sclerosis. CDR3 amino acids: CSAQRSGGAYEQYF. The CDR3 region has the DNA TGCAGTGCCCAGAGGTCCGGGGGGGCCTACGAGCAGTACTTC.